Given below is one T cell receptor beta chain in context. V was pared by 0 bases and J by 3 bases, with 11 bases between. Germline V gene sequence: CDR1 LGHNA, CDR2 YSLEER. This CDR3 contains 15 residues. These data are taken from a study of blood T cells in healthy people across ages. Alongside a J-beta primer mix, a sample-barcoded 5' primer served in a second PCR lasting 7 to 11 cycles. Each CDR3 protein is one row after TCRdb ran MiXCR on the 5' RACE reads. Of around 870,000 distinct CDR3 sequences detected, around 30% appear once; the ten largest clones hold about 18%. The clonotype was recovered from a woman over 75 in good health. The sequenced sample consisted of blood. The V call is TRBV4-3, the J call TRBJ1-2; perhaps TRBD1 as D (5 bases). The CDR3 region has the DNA TGCGCCAGCAGCCAAGAAGTGGGGGTTGACTATGGCTACACCTTC. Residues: CASSQEVGVDYGYTF.